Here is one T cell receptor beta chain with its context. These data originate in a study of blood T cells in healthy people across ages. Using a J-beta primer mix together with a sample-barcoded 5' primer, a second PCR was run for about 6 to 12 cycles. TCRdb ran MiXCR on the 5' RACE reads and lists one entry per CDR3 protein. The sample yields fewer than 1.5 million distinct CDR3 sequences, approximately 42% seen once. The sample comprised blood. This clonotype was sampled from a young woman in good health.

CDR3 residues: CSARPMTKVVKSYYNEQFF. The CDR3 DNA follows: TGCAGTGCTAGACCCATGACTAAAGTGGTGAAGTCTTACTACAATGAGCAGTTCTTC. The chain joins TRBV20-1 to TRBJ2-1; a weak D match, TRBD2 (5 bases). From germline, CDR1 is DFQATT and CDR2 SNEGSKA (reference sequence). Trimming cost V 2 bases and J 3 bases, with 26 bases left between them. CDR3 size: 19 residues.